The 3 T cell receptor beta chains listed next were all sequenced from one sample in a study of T cell responses to AZD1222 COVID-19 vaccine. Here immunoSEQ multiplex PCR was the method, and the copy in TCRdb shows in-frame clones only, minus some. Here the sample spans approximately 140,000 clones, 90% to 95% being singletons. The source was peripheral blood, collected on day 0 of AZD1222 vaccination. These receptors all stem from an adult in good health.

This clone occurred once. The rearrangement links TRBV7-9 to TRBJ1-1; D is possibly TRBD1 (5 bases). The V gene's germline CDR1 is SEHNR and CDR2 FQNEAQ (reference sequence). The CDR3 has 13 residues. V lost 4 bases and J 1 base, leaving 7 bases between the germline ends. CDR3 in DNA: TGTGCCAGCAGCTCTACAGGGAACACTGAAGCTTTCTTT. Amino acids: CASSSTGNTEAFF.

The genes are TRBV18 and TRBJ2-1; weak D call: TRBD2 (5 bases). Germline lookup yields CDR1 KGHSH and CDR2 LQKENI. V dropped 6 bases and J dropped 6 bases, with 18 bases sitting between them. CDR3 size: 15 residues. DNA of the CDR3: TGTGCCAGCTCCCATAGCGAGACCCTCGGCAATGAGCAGTTCTTC. Translation: CASSHSETLGNEQFF.

The V gene is TRBV4-3, the J gene TRBJ2-5; a possible D gene is TRBD2 (6 bases). The germline V gene encodes CDR1 LGHNA and CDR2 YSLEER. Trimming pared 1 base from V and 5 bases from J, leaving 14 bases between. This CDR3 comprises 15 residues. Here the CDR3 reads CASSQVVASAETQYF. The CDR3 region has the DNA TGCGCCAGCAGCCAAGTGGTCGCTAGCGCGGAGACCCAGTACTTC.